This TCR beta chain was sequenced during a study of patients and donors after allogeneic stem cell transplantation. A single record per CDR3 protein comes from TCRdb applying MiXCR to the RT-PCR reads. The sample has about 960,000 distinct CDR3 sequences, roughly 18% seen once. This clonotype has a handful of counts. Looked up from germline, CDR1 is SEHNR and CDR2 is FQNEAQ (reference sequence). The CDR3 has 17 residues. Trimming stripped 4 bases from V and 4 bases from J, with 20 bases between. The sample was blood, either unsorted or a sorted T cell fraction (not recorded which). This sequence originates from a human donor who was either an allogeneic HSCT recipient or a stem cell or donor lymphocyte infusion donor (not recorded which). It is not recorded whose cells these are; they may come from a transplant donor. The chain is built from TRBV7-9 and TRBJ2-1; TRBD2 is a possible D gene (5 bases). DNA for the CDR3: TGTGCCAGCAGCTCCCAGTCCGTCGCGGGTTCTTACAATGAGCAGTTCTTC. Protein sequence: CASSSQSVAGSYNEQFF. Complete variable domain (other parts from reference TRBV7-9 and TRBJ2-1): DTGVSQNPRHKITKRGQNVTFRCDPISEHNRLYWYRQTLGQGPEFLTYFQNEAQLEKSRLLSDRFSAERPKGSFSTLEIQRTEQGDSAMYLCASSSQSVAGSYNEQFFGPGTRLTVL.